The clone carrying this TCR beta chain appeared many times. Original analysis: Amplification from reference gene primers served as the basis for estimated nucleated cell counts. Clones were read by immunoSEQ multiplex PCR, and TCRdb kept only the in-frame ones, dropping some. V, J and clone size derive from that table, while D and trimming were established from the DNA sequence. The sample carries some 140,000 clones, about 80% recorded once. The CDR3 is 11 amino acids. Trimming removed 7 bases at V and 13 bases at J, with 16 bases between. The data originate from a study of blood T cell repertoires in COVID-19. Study as a whole: The origin of the acute and convalescent COVID-19 samples was the United States, Italy and Spain. The analysed material was cDNA or gDNA that came from T cells, B-cell-depleted T cells, or PBMCs.

Specimen: peripheral blood. The TCR comes from a man in his 60s with acute or convalescent COVID-19. The rearrangement joins TRBV12-3 or TRBV12-4 to TRBJ1-2; D possibly corresponds to TRBD1 (5 bases). This CDR3 is CASTWGRESTF. The CDR3 DNA sequence: TGTGCCAGCACTTGGGGGAGGGAGTCCACCTTC.